This T cell receptor beta chain was identified during a study of T cells in Graves' hyperthyroidism and ophthalmopathy. As for the study in general: At the time of initial diagnosis and before any treatment, peripheral blood was collected.

Trimming cost V 1 base and J 0 bases; bases outside gene matches: 2. The CDR3 sequence is 15 residues long. CDR1 MNHEY and CDR2 SVGAGI come from the germline V gene. Template material for amplifying TCR beta CDR3 regions consisted of RNA transcripts. The HTBI set primed first-round TCR CDR3 RT-PCR. TCRdb fed the multiplex PCR reads into MiXCR, producing one record per CDR3 protein. Here the sample spans 600,000 to 800,000 distinct CDR3 sequences, under 45% being singletons. Stable Graves' hyperthyroidism meant no ophthalmopathy progression within 18 months. Diagnosis relied on clinical symptoms, serum thyroxine and TRAb, thyroid ultrasound and orbital computed tomography. This clonotype was picked up a small number of times.

This chain joins TRBV6-5 and TRBJ1-2; 7 bases are a match to TRBD1. Source material: blood. This receptor was identified in a middle-aged woman with Graves' hyperthyroidism. CDR3 sequence reads: CASSYWDSSNYGYTF. The CDR3 nucleotides read TGTGCCAGCAGTTACTGGGACAGCTCTAACTATGGCTACACCTTC.